The 8 T cell receptor beta chains below were found in one sample sequenced in a study of spatial heterogeneity in lung cancer. As to time point: sample taken at primary tumor resection. Researchers sequenced whole RNA taken from tumor, nontumor lung or frozen PBMC without sorting. TCRdb recomputed calls from the 5' RACE reads with MiXCR, one row per CDR3 protein. This sample has some 52,000 distinct CDR3 sequences; roughly 7% occur once, and the top ten carry about 2.6%. The specimen comprised PBMCs, sampled at surgery. The source of these receptors is a female donor with early-stage non-small cell lung cancer.

The table lists this clonotype with a count of one. This clone may be a read error of a much larger clone one base away. The CDR3 loop reads CGSSFGGEAFF. CDR3 in DNA: TGTGGCAGCAGCTTCGGCGGTGAAGCTTTCTTT. The J gene is TRBJ1-1, the V gene TRBV7-9; D remains unclear. This CDR3 is built from 11 residues. Per the germline V gene, CDR1 is SEHNR and CDR2 is FQNEAQ (reference sequence).

This clonotype was seen repeatedly, ten times or more. V usage is TRBV27 and J usage is TRBJ2-3; 9 bases align to TRBD1. Trimming took 8 bases from V and 6 from J; bases not matched to a gene: 3. The CDR3 extends over 12 amino acids. The germline gives CDR1 MNHEY, CDR2 SMNVEV (reference sequence). The CDR3 sequence is CASGDRADTQYF. As DNA, the CDR3 is TGTGCCAGCGGGGACAGGGCCGATACGCAGTATTTT.

This clonotype showed up just a few times. This sequence joins TRBV5-1 and TRBJ1-2; TRBD1 aligns across 9 bases. The CDR3 length is 15 residues. Germline lookup yields CDR1 SGHRS and CDR2 YFSETQ. With V trimmed by 2 bases and J by 6 bases, 8 bases remained unmatched. CDR3 loop: CASSLQTGTGNGYTF. The DNA of the CDR3 is TGCGCCAGCAGCTTACAAACCGGGACAGGGAATGGCTACACCTTC.

The table lists this clonotype with a few counts. The gene calls are TRBV29-1 and TRBJ2-5; TRBD2 matches at 11 bases. The length of the CDR3 is 16 residues. Losses at the gene ends were 4 bases for V and 3 bases for J; bases not matched to a gene: 10. The germline gives CDR1 SQVTM, CDR2 ANQGSEA. CDR3 DNA: TGCAGCGTTGCGGGGGGGACTAGCGGATACAAAGAGACCCAGTACTTC. Translation: CSVAGGTSGYKETQYF.

This chain uses TRBV12-3 or TRBV12-4 with TRBJ2-3, with TRBD2 matching over 9 bases. V lost 3 bases, J lost 3 bases, and 7 bases stayed unmatched. This CDR3 comprises 16 residues. CDR3 protein: CASSLLRAGGTDTQYF. The CDR3 DNA follows: TGTGCCAGCAGTTTGTTGCGAGCGGGGGGAACAGATACGCAGTATTTT.

This clonotype was detected many times. The V gene is TRBV28, the J gene TRBJ2-3; TRBD1 matches at 7 bases. CDR3 length: 15 amino acids. The V gene's germline CDR1 is MDHEN and CDR2 SYDVKM. After removal of 4 bases from V and 0 bases from J, the junction contained 4 bases not matched to a gene. CDR3 region: CASSSPGQSTDTQYF. In DNA form, the CDR3 reads TGTGCCAGCAGTTCTCCGGGACAGAGCACAGATACGCAGTATTTT.

This clonotype came up many times. J is TRBJ2-5 and V is TRBV5-1, with 8 nucleotides matching TRBD2. The CDR3 loop spans 14 amino acids. Germline loops: CDR1 SGHRS, CDR2 YFSETQ. V gave up 0 bases and J gave up 2 bases; unmatched junction bases: 0. CDR3 bases: TGCGCCAGCAGCTTGGGACTAGCGCAAGAGACCCAGTACTTC. Amino acids: CASSLGLAQETQYF.

This clonotype has a count of ten or more. The gene calls are TRBV7-2 and TRBJ2-3; 8 bases are shared with TRBD1. The J segment lost 3 bases and the V segment lost 2 bases, leaving 4 bases of the junction unmatched. Germline V gene data show CDR1 as SGHTA and CDR2 as FQGNSA. This CDR3 region has 15 residues. The DNA of the CDR3 is TGTGCCAGCAGCTTATCGCAGGGGGCAACAGATACGCAGTATTTT. It translates to CASSLSQGATDTQYF.